These T cell receptor beta chains were read from a single sample in a study of T cells in Graves' hyperthyroidism and ophthalmopathy. TCRdb fed the multiplex PCR reads into MiXCR, producing one record per CDR3 protein. The sample records hundreds of thousands of distinct CDR3 sequences, roughly a quarter being singletons. Sequenced material: blood. The receptors derive from a woman aged 25-40 years with Graves' ophthalmopathy. CDR3s include the opening cysteine and the closing phenylalanine or tryptophan. D genes are given only for firm matches. Clone size, where shown, is once, few, many, or a class for clones that have expanded.

clone size: .; J gene: TRBJ1-2; V gene: TRBV11-1; D gene: TRBD1; CDR3 DNA: TGTGCCAGCAGCCCCCCAGAGGTCGACAGGGCGTTTGGCTACACCTTC; CDR3 protein: CASSPPEVDRAFGYTF
clone size: many; J gene: TRBJ2-6; V gene: TRBV19; D gene: .; CDR3 DNA: TGTGCCAGTAGTATCCCGAAGGACTCTGGGGCCAACGTCCTGACTTTC; CDR3 protein: CASSIPKDSGANVLTF
clone size: many; J gene: TRBJ1-2; V gene: TRBV19; D gene: .; CDR3 DNA: TGTGCCAGTAGTCCTCAACCGACAGGAACCTATGGCTACACCTTC; CDR3 protein: CASSPQPTGTYGYTF
clone size: once; J gene: TRBJ2-5; V gene: TRBV15; D gene: .; CDR3 DNA: TGTGCCACCAGCCGCAGCAGAGAAGAGACCCAGTACTTC; CDR3 protein: CATSRSREETQYF
clone size: many; J gene: TRBJ1-2; V gene: TRBV4-1; D gene: .; CDR3 DNA: TGCGCCAGCAGCCAACCCAGAGTAGGTCCGCCCGACTACACCTTC; CDR3 protein: CASSQPRVGPPDYTF
clone size: many; J gene: TRBJ1-6; V gene: TRBV6-1; D gene: .; CDR3 DNA: TGTGCCAGCAGTGGCGACAGCGGGAATTCACCCCTCCACTTT; CDR3 protein: CASSGDSGNSPLHF
clone size: many; J gene: TRBJ2-7; V gene: TRBV7-9; D gene: .; CDR3 DNA: TGTGCCAGCAGCGCTCCCATGTTGGAGCAGTACTTC; CDR3 protein: CASSAPMLEQYF
clone size: many; J gene: TRBJ2-7; V gene: TRBV20-1; D gene: TRBD1; CDR3 DNA: TGCAGTGCTAGACAGCCCGGGACAGGGGGCGAGCAGTACTTC; CDR3 protein: CSARQPGTGGEQYF
clone size: many; J gene: TRBJ1-5; V gene: TRBV12-3/TRBV12-4; D gene: .; CDR3 DNA: TGTGCCAGCAGTTTAACGGGTGGGGGCAATCAGCCCCAGCATTTT; CDR3 protein: CASSLTGGGNQPQHF
clone size: many; J gene: TRBJ2-2; V gene: TRBV30; D gene: .; CDR3 DNA: TGTGCCTGGAGTTCGAAACTTCCGCTTAGTGGGACCGGGGAGCTGTTTTTT; CDR3 protein: CAWSSKLPLSGTGELFF
clone size: many; J gene: TRBJ1-1; V gene: TRBV6-1; D gene: .; CDR3 DNA: TGTGCCAGCAGTGAAGCGCGGGGAGGGGGGACTGAAGCTTTCTTT; CDR3 protein: CASSEARGGGTEAFF
clone size: many; J gene: TRBJ2-7; V gene: TRBV5-1; D gene: TRBD2; CDR3 DNA: TGCGCCAGCAGCTCCAGTGCTAGCGGGGTATCCTACGAGCAGTACTTC; CDR3 protein: CASSSSASGVSYEQYF
clone size: many; J gene: TRBJ1-2; V gene: TRBV12-3/TRBV12-4; D gene: .; CDR3 DNA: TGTGCCAGCAGTTTTGGGGATGGTGGCTACACCTTC; CDR3 protein: CASSFGDGGYTF
clone size: few; J gene: TRBJ1-1; V gene: TRBV5-1; D gene: .; CDR3 DNA: TGCGCCAGCAGCCACGTAAGGAGCACTGAAGCTTTCTTT; CDR3 protein: CASSHVRSTEAFF
clone size: many; J gene: TRBJ1-5; V gene: TRBV9; D gene: .; CDR3 DNA: TGTGCCAGCAGCGTATACGGGGGTGAACAGCCCCAGCATTTT; CDR3 protein: CASSVYGGEQPQHF
clone size: many; J gene: TRBJ2-5; V gene: TRBV18; D gene: TRBD1; CDR3 DNA: TGTGCCAGCAGCCAGGGACAGGGAGAGACCCAGTACTTC; CDR3 protein: CASSQGQGETQYF
clone size: many; J gene: TRBJ1-1; V gene: TRBV6-2/TRBV6-3; D gene: TRBD1; CDR3 DNA: TGTGCCAGCAGAAACGACAGGGACGGCACTGAAGCTTTCTTT; CDR3 protein: CASRNDRDGTEAFF
clone size: .; J gene: TRBJ1-2; V gene: TRBV19; D gene: .; CDR3 DNA: TGTGCCAGTAGTACGGGACGCTTTGGCTACACCTTC; CDR3 protein: CASSTGRFGYTF
clone size: many; J gene: TRBJ2-7; V gene: TRBV6-1; D gene: TRBD2; CDR3 DNA: TGTGCCAGCAGTGAAAGAACTAGCGGGGGGCCCTACGAGCAGTACTTC; CDR3 protein: CASSERTSGGPYEQYF
clone size: once; J gene: TRBJ1-1; V gene: TRBV10-1; D gene: TRBD1; CDR3 DNA: TGCGCCAGCAAGAGAGGGGGCGCGTTCACTGAAGCTTTCTTT; CDR3 protein: CASKRGGAFTEAFF
clone size: once; J gene: TRBJ2-6; V gene: TRBV2; D gene: .; CDR3 DNA: TGTGCCAGCAAAAACAGCCCCGCCAAAGTCCTGACTTTC; CDR3 protein: CASKNSPAKVLTF
clone size: .; J gene: TRBJ2-5; V gene: TRBV7-2; D gene: .; CDR3 DNA: TGTGCCAGCAGCCCACAACCGGCGGAGACCCAGTACTTC; CDR3 protein: CASSPQPAETQYF
clone size: few; J gene: TRBJ1-5; V gene: TRBV28; D gene: TRBD1; CDR3 DNA: TGTGCCAGCAGTTCATTTGCGGGACAGGGAAATCAGCCCCAGCATTTT; CDR3 protein: CASSSFAGQGNQPQHF
clone size: many; J gene: TRBJ1-1; V gene: TRBV10-3; D gene: .; CDR3 DNA: TGTGCCATCAGTGGCCTCGGGGGAGGAACTGAAGCTTTCTTT; CDR3 protein: CAISGLGGGTEAFF
clone size: .; J gene: TRBJ1-1; V gene: TRBV6-5; D gene: .; CDR3 DNA: TGTGCCAGCAGTTACTCGACCCACACTACTGAAGCTTTCTTT; CDR3 protein: CASSYSTHTTEAFF
clone size: .; J gene: TRBJ1-1; V gene: TRBV12-3/TRBV12-4; D gene: .; CDR3 DNA: TGTGCCAGCAGCCCCCCCGCTTTCTTT; CDR3 protein: CASSPPAFF
clone size: many; J gene: TRBJ1-2; V gene: TRBV19; D gene: .; CDR3 DNA: TGTGCCAGTAGTATATTTGGCTACACCTTC; CDR3 protein: CASSIFGYTF
clone size: many; J gene: TRBJ1-1; V gene: TRBV6-2/TRBV6-3; D gene: TRBD1; CDR3 DNA: TGTGCCAGCAGTTACCCCCCAGGGGGCGGTGGGGACACTGAAGCTTTCTTT; CDR3 protein: CASSYPPGGGGDTEAFF
clone size: .; J gene: TRBJ2-5; V gene: TRBV7-9; D gene: .; CDR3 DNA: TGTGCCAGCAGCTTAGCTAATCCCGGTCCCGGGGAGACCCAGTACTTC; CDR3 protein: CASSLANPGPGETQYF
clone size: .; J gene: TRBJ2-5; V gene: TRBV10-1; D gene: TRBD1; CDR3 DNA: TGCGCCAGCAGTGCCGGACAGGTGGAGGCGGAGACCCAGTACTTC; CDR3 protein: CASSAGQVEAETQYF
clone size: many; J gene: TRBJ1-5; V gene: TRBV30; D gene: .; CDR3 DNA: TGTGCCTGGAGTGTAGGCGGAACAGGATGGCCCCAGCATTTT; CDR3 protein: CAWSVGGTGWPQHF